The 32 T cell receptor beta chains presented below share a single source sample, sequenced in a study of early T cells in non-severe SARS-CoV-2 infection. TCRdb analysed the 5' RACE reads with MiXCR anew, one entry per CDR3 protein. The sample has nearly 55,000 distinct CDR3 sequences, about 7.6% seen once. This sample comprised whole blood, obtained at baseline. These receptors were collected from an adult who was a healthcare worker with PCR-confirmed SARS-CoV-2 infection or an uninfected control (not recorded which).

The V and J genes are TRBV20-1 and TRBJ1-1, with D maybe TRBD1 (5 bases). V shed 4 bases and J shed 3 bases, with 24 bases lying between them. Germline loops: CDR1 DFQATT, CDR2 SNEGSKA (reference sequence). The CDR3 is 17 amino acids. The CDR3 sequence is CSANGGLLRWGHTEAFF. The CDR3 coding sequence is TGCAGTGCTAACGGGGGTCTCCTAAGGTGGGGTCACACTGAAGCTTTCTTT.

The rearrangement uses TRBV4-3 and TRBJ2-7; TRBD1 or TRBD2 may be the D gene (7 bases each). Trimming cost V 3 bases and J 3 bases, with 15 bases left between them. Germline V lookup: CDR1 LGHNA, CDR2 YSLEER. The CDR3 is 15 residues long. The CDR3 reads CASSQERDRFYEQYF. CDR3 sequence (DNA): TGCGCCAGCAGCCAGGAGCGGGACAGATTCTACGAGCAGTACTTC.

This clonotype occurred many times. V gene TRBV20-1 combines with J gene TRBJ2-2, with 15 bases that match TRBD2. The CDR3 covers 16 residues. Germline CDR1 DFQATT, CDR2 SNEGSKA (reference sequence). Germline trimming cut 4 bases from V and 9 bases from J; bases unmatched to any gene: 9. The DNA for the CDR3 is TGCAGTGCTAAAGGACTAGCGGGAGGGCCTTCCCGGGAGCTGTTTTTT. As protein: CSAKGLAGGPSRELFF.

The chain carries TRBV5-4 and TRBJ2-5, with TRBD1 as a possible D gene (5 bases). The V end was cut by 3 bases, the J end by 2 bases, with 11 bases between. The CDR3 loop spans 14 amino acids. In germline, CDR1 is SGHNT, CDR2 YYREEE (reference sequence). The CDR3 region has the DNA TGTGCCAGCAGCTCAAGACAGACTCAAGAGACCCAGTACTTC. This sequence encodes CASSSRQTQETQYF.

This clonotype was detected many times. The CDR3 bases are TGTGCCAGCAGCCTAGGGACTAGCGTGACTAACGAGCAGTTCTTC. Residues: CASSLGTSVTNEQFF. This chain connects TRBV7-3 to TRBJ2-1; 10 positions agree with TRBD2. CDR1 and CDR2 (germline): SGHTA, FQGTGA. Unmatched junction bases numbered 11, after V lost 5 bases and J lost 10 bases. The CDR3 extends over 15 amino acids.

This clonotype has more than one count but fewer than ten. V gene TRBV5-6 combines with J gene TRBJ2-5; 10 bases align to TRBD2. V shed 5 bases, J shed 1 base, and the junction held 5 bases outside the gene matches. The CDR3 loop spans 15 amino acids. Per germline, CDR1 SGHDT and CDR2 YYEEEE. DNA of the CDR3: TGTGCCAGCAGTTCTAAGCGGGAGGGCCAAGAGACCCAGTACTTC. The encoded protein is CASSSKREGQETQYF.

The chain links TRBV5-1 to TRBJ2-2; 8 bases are a match to TRBD1. CDR1 and CDR2 from the germline V gene are SGHRS and YFSETQ. There are 16 residues in the CDR3. Germline trimming cut 3 bases from V and 4 bases from J; bases unmatched to any gene: 8. The CDR3 reads CASSSRDRGPTGELFF. The CDR3, as DNA: TGCGCCAGCAGCTCCCGAGACAGGGGCCCCACCGGGGAGCTGTTTTTT.

The rearrangement links TRBV5-1 to TRBJ2-7; 9 nucleotides match TRBD1. Germline trimming cut 3 bases from V and 7 bases from J; bases unmatched to any gene: 11. The CDR3 is 15 residues long. Germline values: CDR1 SGHRS, CDR2 YFSETQ. CDR3 protein: CASSSTGTGLKEQYF. The CDR3 region has the DNA TGCGCCAGCAGCTCCACCGGGACAGGGCTTAAGGAGCAGTACTTC.

The chain has TRBV5-1 and TRBJ2-1; 7 positions agree with TRBD1. From germline, CDR1 is SGHRS and CDR2 YFSETQ. J was trimmed by 3 bases and V by 0 bases; bases with no gene match: 3. CDR3 length: 15 residues. DNA for the CDR3: TGCGCCAGCAGCTTGGCCGGGGACAGCTACAATGAGCAGTTCTTC. Translating it yields CASSLAGDSYNEQFF.

This clonotype was seen more than once but under ten times. This chain connects TRBV4-2 to TRBJ2-7; 8 bases fit TRBD1. The CDR3 sequence is 15 residues long. After removal of 1 base from V and 5 bases from J, the junction contained 7 bases not matched to a gene. Germline lookup yields CDR1 LGHNA and CDR2 YNFKEQ. CDR3 sequence reads: CASSQADREVHEQYF. DNA for the CDR3: TGTGCCAGCAGCCAAGCGGACAGGGAGGTCCACGAGCAGTACTTC.

There are many counts of this clonotype. V and J are TRBV6-5 and TRBJ2-2, with 10 bases identical to TRBD2. The CDR3 is 15 residues long. Germline V gives CDR1 MNHEY, CDR2 SVGAGI. The junction had 2 bases not matched to a gene; V was cut back by 2 bases and J by 5 bases. For the CDR3, the DNA is TGTGCCAGCAGTTACCAAGCGGGAGGGACCGGGGAGCTGTTTTTT. Amino acids: CASSYQAGGTGELFF.

The chain uses TRBV10-2 and TRBJ1-1, with D unresolved. V shed 6 bases and J shed 10 bases, with 15 bases lying between them. The germline V gene encodes CDR1 WSHSY and CDR2 SAAADI. This CDR3 is 12 amino acids long. The CDR3 region is CASSPTFVGAFF. CDR3 DNA sequence: TGCGCCAGCAGCCCTACTTTTGTGGGAGCTTTCTTT.

This clonotype was counted between two and nine times. The V and J genes are TRBV10-3 and TRBJ2-7, with 9 bases aligning to TRBD1. Trimming took 3 bases from V and 1 from J; bases not matched to a gene: 7. CDR3 length: 16 residues. Germline loops: CDR1 ENHRY, CDR2 SYGVKD. For the CDR3, the DNA is TGTGCCATCAGTGACCTAACAGGGGGCGGATCCTACGAGCAGTACTTC. Its protein product is CAISDLTGGGSYEQYF.

The rearrangement links TRBV7-9 to TRBJ2-1, with 10 bases aligning to TRBD2. The CDR3 runs 16 residues. Germline CDR1 SEHNR, CDR2 FQNEAQ (reference sequence). V shed 5 bases and J 9 bases; nucleotides not matched to a gene: 13. The CDR3 DNA sequence: TGTGCCAGCAGCCAGACTCGACTAGCGGGCCCAAGTGAGCAGTTCTTC. This codes for CASSQTRLAGPSEQFF.

In this sample, this clonotype turned up many times. This chain connects TRBV27 to TRBJ2-7; TRBD2 agrees at 11 bases. After removal of 3 bases from V and 5 bases from J, the junction contained 9 bases not matched to a gene. CDR3 length equals 16 residues. Germline V lookup: CDR1 MNHEY, CDR2 SMNVEV (reference sequence). CDR3: CASSFFSSGRSNEQYF. The CDR3, as DNA: TGTGCCAGCAGTTTTTTTTCTAGCGGGAGGAGCAACGAGCAGTACTTC.

This clonotype was observed a handful of times. The chain carries TRBV12-3 or TRBV12-4 and TRBJ2-2; D perhaps matches TRBD1 (5 bases). The CDR3 totals 19 residues. Trimming stripped 7 bases from V and 3 bases from J, with 27 bases between. The DNA of the CDR3 is TGTGCCAGCATCCTCTCAGTGGTAGCCGGTACCAGGGACACCGGGGAGCTGTTTTTT. Translation gives CASILSVVAGTRDTGELFF.

This clonotype came up many times. J is TRBJ2-3 and V is TRBV6-1, with D perhaps matching TRBD1 (6 bases). The CDR3 runs 17 residues. Per germline, CDR1 MNHNS and CDR2 SASEGT. Trimming stripped 6 bases from V and 0 bases from J, with 19 bases between. CDR3 nucleotides: TGTGCCAGCAGCCTCACGTTGGGACAAAGTAGCACAGATACGCAGTATTTT. Translating it yields CASSLTLGQSSTDTQYF.

This clonotype was counted ten times or more. The V call is TRBV7-9, the J call TRBJ2-7; TRBD1 matches at 8 bases. J was trimmed by 3 bases and V by 5 bases; bases with no gene match: 9. This CDR3 comprises 15 residues. CDR1 and CDR2 from the germline V gene are SEHNR and FQNEAQ (reference sequence). The CDR3 coding sequence is TGTGCCAGCAGCGCGCGGGACAGGAGAAGCTACGAGCAGTACTTC. It translates to CASSARDRRSYEQYF.

There are many counts of this clonotype. The gene calls are TRBV11-2 and TRBJ1-5, with D possibly being TRBD1 (5 bases). CDR3 length equals 12 residues. V shed 4 bases and J shed 9 bases, with 10 bases lying between them. The germline CDR1 and CDR2 sequences are SGHAT and FQNNGV. The DNA of the CDR3 is TGTGCCAGCAGCTCCCCCGGGACGCCCCAGCATTTT. This sequence encodes CASSSPGTPQHF.

The sample holds many counts of this clonotype. The chain carries TRBV21-1 and TRBJ2-4; the D call of TRBD2 is as the table states it, not checked on the DNA. TRBV21-1 is flagged as a pseudogene. This CDR3 comprises 20 residues. In nucleotides, the CDR3 is TGTGCCAGCAGCAAAGGCCCTTTCGGGCACCAGCGCGGAGCCAAAAACATTCAGTACTTC. Translated, it gives CASSKGPFGHQRGAKNIQYF.

At least ten counts were recorded for this clonotype. This chain uses TRBV9 with TRBJ2-7; D perhaps matches TRBD1 (5 bases). Germline loops: CDR1 SGDLS, CDR2 YYNGEE. The CDR3 spans 16 residues. V lost 4 bases to trimming and J lost 6 bases, with 23 bases between them. The CDR3 protein is CASSPHPTAGLVEQYF. CDR3 bases: TGTGCCAGCAGCCCCCACCCCACGGCAGGGCTGGTCGAGCAGTACTTC.

This clonotype showed up just a few times. This chain connects TRBV27 to TRBJ1-2; 7 nucleotides align to TRBD1. J was trimmed by 5 bases and V by 0 bases; bases with no gene match: 9. Per germline, CDR1 MNHEY and CDR2 SMNVEV (reference sequence). This CDR3 has 16 amino acids. The CDR3 here is CASSLSVGQEYYGYTF. DNA for the CDR3: TGTGCCAGCAGTTTATCGGTAGGACAGGAATATTATGGCTACACCTTC.

This clonotype was recorded at least ten times. The rearrangement uses TRBV24-1 and TRBJ1-2, with D unclear. Germline V gene lookup returns CDR1 KGHDR and CDR2 SFDVKD. CDR3 length: 12 amino acids. Trimming left V 7 bases short and J 2 bases short, with 7 bases between. DNA for the CDR3: TGTGCCACCAGCCAAATGAACTATGGCTACACCTTC. It yields the protein CATSQMNYGYTF.

The rearrangement uses TRBV6-2 or TRBV6-3 and TRBJ2-3; D uncertain. CDR3 length equals 17 residues. The germline V gene encodes CDR1 MNHEY and CDR2 SVGEGT. The V and J ends lost 0 bases and 4 bases respectively, with 17 bases between them. CDR3 in amino acids: CASSYSKVALGPDTQYF. In nucleotides, the CDR3 is TGTGCCAGCAGTTACTCGAAGGTTGCTCTAGGACCAGATACGCAGTATTTT.

The V call is TRBV3-1, the J call TRBJ2-7, with 7 bases fitting TRBD2. The CDR3 loop spans 17 amino acids. Germline V gives CDR1 LGHDT, CDR2 YNNKEL (reference sequence). The V and J ends lost 0 bases and 5 bases, in that order; junction bases with no gene match: 13. This CDR3 is CASSQDIRVGTINEQYF. CDR3 in DNA: TGTGCCAGCAGCCAAGATATTAGGGTAGGGACTATTAACGAGCAGTACTTC.

The J gene is TRBJ1-1, the V gene TRBV7-2, with TRBD1 as a possible D gene (5 bases). Germline values: CDR1 SGHTA, CDR2 FQGNSA. Trimming removed 2 bases from V and 1 base from J, with 17 bases in between. The CDR3 runs 17 residues. The CDR3 DNA is TGTGCCAGCAGCTTATATCTGGTATGGGGGGAGAACACTGAAGCTTTCTTT. Its translation: CASSLYLVWGENTEAFF.

There are a few counts of this clonotype. The gene calls are TRBV5-5 and TRBJ1-4; D ambiguous. V was shortened by 0 bases and J by 7 bases, with 7 bases between the two germline ends. The length of the CDR3 is 13 residues. Looked up from germline, CDR1 is SGHKS and CDR2 is YYEKEE (reference sequence). CDR3 in amino acids: CASSLVTAEKLFF. The CDR3 nucleotides are TGTGCCAGCAGCTTGGTTACAGCTGAAAAACTGTTTTTT.

This clonotype was counted ten times or more. This sequence joins TRBV27 and TRBJ2-2, with D perhaps given as TRBD1 or TRBD2 (5 bases each). With 5 bases removed from V and 5 bases from J, the gap between germline ends came to 21 bases. The CDR3 extends over 17 amino acids. CDR1 is MNHEY and CDR2 is SMNVEV in the germline V gene (reference sequence). CDR3 coding DNA: TGTGCCAGCAGTCACCGGGACGTCGCTATATTTACCGGGGAGCTGTTTTTT. Translation gives CASSHRDVAIFTGELFF.

This clonotype was seen repeatedly, ten times or more. The V gene is TRBV12-3 or TRBV12-4, the J gene TRBJ2-3, with 9 bases that match TRBD1. The length of the CDR3 is 15 residues. The J segment lost 0 bases and the V segment lost 5 bases, leaving 3 bases of the junction unmatched. CDR3 DNA: TGTGCCAGCAGTCGGGACAGGGAAAGCACAGATACGCAGTATTTT. Residues: CASSRDRESTDTQYF.

This clonotype showed up just a few times. The chain combines TRBV7-2 with TRBJ2-3; 7 bases match TRBD2. Germline loops: CDR1 SGHTA, CDR2 FQGNSA. The CDR3 totals 15 residues. V was clipped by 5 bases and J by 6 bases; unmatched bases: 11. The CDR3 coding sequence is TGTGCCAGCAGCCTTAGCGGGCGACGGTTTGATACGCAGTATTTT. As protein: CASSLSGRRFDTQYF.

This clonotype has ten or more counts. V gene TRBV7-9 combines with J gene TRBJ2-6; D ambiguous. The length of the CDR3 is 14 residues. In germline, CDR1 is SEHNR, CDR2 FQNEAQ (reference sequence). V was trimmed by 5 bases and J by 1 base, leaving 6 bases between them. CDR3 loop: CASSPPSGANVLTF. CDR3 in DNA: TGTGCCAGCAGCCCTCCGTCTGGGGCCAACGTCCTGACTTTC.

This chain joins TRBV2 and TRBJ2-7, with 11 bases identical to TRBD2. The CDR3 is 15 residues long. CDR1 and CDR2 from the germline V gene are SNHLY and FYNNEI. Germline trimming cut 5 bases from V and 2 bases from J; bases unmatched to any gene: 5. In DNA, the CDR3 is TGTGCCAGCAGTACCGGGACTAGCGGCACCTACGAGCAGTACTTC. Protein product: CASSTGTSGTYEQYF.